A single sample gave rise to the 21 T cell receptor beta chains below, sequenced in a study of Tregs in tolerant kidney transplant recipients. The assay was immunoSEQ multiplex PCR, and TCRdb's table has in-frame clones only and misses some. In all, the sample yields roughly 48,000 clones. Specimen: CD4+ T cells from blood, collected before the transplant. All receptors derive from a human donor who received a combined kidney and bone marrow transplant.

Regarding this clone: The missing CDR3 end, 3 residues past where the read stops, is filled in from the germline J gene. The V call is TRBV2, the J call TRBJ2-7; 9 nucleotides match TRBD1. CDR1 is SNHLY and CDR2 is FYNNEI in the germline V gene. V gave up 5 bases and J gave up 0 bases; unmatched junction bases: 5. CDR3 length equals 15 residues. The sequenced part of the CDR3 DNA is TGTGCCAGCAGTACCGGGACAGGGAGCTCCTACGAG. Amino acid sequence: CASSTGTGSSYE. The CDR3 as a whole reads CASSTGTGSSYEQYF.

The chain's CDR3 is CASSYSTAIGGEKLFF. CDR3 DNA, as far as it was read: TGCGCCAGCAGCTATTCTACAGCTATCGGGGGGGAAAAA. The V and J genes are TRBV5-1 and TRBJ1-4; a weak D match, TRBD1 (5 bases). The read ends 3 residues early relative to the CDR3; the germline J gene fills the gap. Germline V gene data show CDR1 as SGHRS and CDR2 as YFSETQ. V shed 3 bases and J shed 8 bases, with 20 bases lying between them. The CDR3 consists of 16 residues.

Regarding this clone: Sequencing ends 3 residues short of the CDR3 end; the germline J gene provides the rest. The chain uses TRBV2 and TRBJ1-2; possible D gene TRBD1, 5 bases. This CDR3 region has 16 residues. The V end was cut by 2 bases, the J end by 1 base, with 14 bases between. Germline CDR1 reads SNHLY; CDR2 reads FYNNEI. The CDR3 region is CASSEPQLTDNYGYTF. The part of the CDR3 DNA that was read is TGTGCCAGCAGTGAACCCCAGCTGACAGATAACTATGGC.

Comments on this clone: With the read ending 3 residues before the CDR3 end, the germline J gene is used to fill in that end. The chain joins TRBV4-1 to TRBJ2-1, with D tentatively TRBD2 (6 bases). V lost 0 bases, J lost 3 bases, and 9 bases lay in between. The CDR3 is 15 residues long. CDR1 and CDR2 (germline): MGHRA, YSYEKL. Incomplete CDR3 DNA: TGCGCCAGCAGCCAAGATTTCGGGGGCTACAATGAG. It codes for CASSQDFGGYNE. The entire CDR3 protein reads CASSQDFGGYNEQFF.

Points on this clone: Read data end 3 residues before the CDR3 end; the end is taken from the germline J gene. The V gene is TRBV20-1, the J gene TRBJ2-7, with 9 bases fitting TRBD1. Germline CDR1 DFQATT, CDR2 SNEGSKA (reference sequence). The CDR3 sequence is 15 residues long. V trimming: 3 bases; J trimming: 2 bases; junction bases outside the gene matches: 8. The covered CDR3 bases are TGCAGTGCTAGCTCTTCGGGGGACAGGGCCTACGAG. Translating it yields CSASSSGDRAYE. The whole CDR3 is CSASSSGDRAYEQYF.

In regard to this clone: The sequence runs out 3 residues before the end of the CDR3; the remainder is reconstructed from the germline J gene. J is TRBJ1-5 and V is TRBV20-1, with 7 bases identical to TRBD1. The CDR3 is 14 amino acids. The ends lost 6 bases at V and 1 base at J; junction bases unmatched: 6. CDR1 is DFQATT and CDR2 is SNEGSKA in the germline V gene (reference sequence). The CDR3 DNA, read in part, is TGCAGTGCGAGTCCGGGACAGAGCAATCAGCCC. Translated: CSASPGQSNQP. The entire CDR3 protein reads CSASPGQSNQPQHF.

On this clone: The read comes to an end 3 residues before the CDR3 does, leaving the germline J gene to fill in the end. This rearrangement joins TRBV6-2 or TRBV6-3 to TRBJ1-5, with D unresolved. The CDR3 totals 14 residues. Trimming left V 7 bases short and J 7 bases short, with 17 bases between. Germline assignment: CDR1 MNHEY and CDR2 SVGEGT. CDR3 region: CASTRRAAGQPQHF. CDR3 DNA, as far as it was read: TGTGCCAGCACGCGTCGGGCGGCGGGACAGCCC.

Remarks on this clone: The DNA ends 3 residues before the CDR3 does, and the rest of the CDR3 is filled in from the germline J gene. The rearrangement uses TRBV5-1 and TRBJ1-4; 9 bases agree with TRBD1. J lost 5 bases, V lost 6 bases, and 5 bases had no gene match. Germline V gene sequence: CDR1 SGHRS, CDR2 YFSETQ. The CDR3 covers 14 residues. The part of the CDR3 DNA that was read is TGCGCCAGCACCCGGGACAGGGAAAATGAAAAA. Encoded protein: CASTRDRENEK. The complete CDR3 sequence is CASTRDRENEKLFF.

To note about this clone: The observed sequence ends 3 residues before the CDR3 terminus, with the missing tail filled in from the germline J gene. This sequence joins TRBV13 and TRBJ2-1; maybe TRBD2 (6 bases). The CDR3 is 14 amino acids. Trimming removed 4 bases at V and 7 bases at J, with 14 bases between. CDR1 is PRHDT, CDR2 FYEKMQ, per germline (reference sequence). Incomplete CDR3 DNA: TGTGCCAGCAGCTATCCGGGACTGCTAAATGAG. Its protein product is CASSYPGLLNE. The whole CDR3 is CASSYPGLLNEQFF.

On this clone: The CDR3 end falls 3 residues outside the read, so it is completed with the germline J gene. The J gene is TRBJ2-7, the V gene TRBV7-9; D is perhaps TRBD2 (5 bases). Germline V lookup: CDR1 SEHNR, CDR2 FQNEAQ (reference sequence). V lost 4 bases, J lost 5 bases, and 12 bases lay in between. The length of the CDR3 is 13 residues. The part of the CDR3 DNA that was read is TGTGCCAGCAGCTCCGGACTTCCCCACGAG. It yields the protein CASSSGLPHE. The entire CDR3 protein is CASSSGLPHEQYF.

Note on this clone: The read ends 3 residues shy of where the CDR3 ends; the end is completed using the germline J gene. The rearrangement joins TRBV18 to TRBJ1-3; D possibly corresponds to TRBD1 (6 bases). The CDR3 is 17 amino acids. From germline, CDR1 is KGHSH and CDR2 LQKENI. V was trimmed by 3 bases and J by 0 bases, leaving 15 bases between them. CDR3: CASSPLGQTRSGNTIYF. The sequenced CDR3 bases are TGTGCCAGCTCACCGCTCGGACAGACCCGCTCTGGAAACACC.

In the case of this clone: Coverage ceases 3 residues before the CDR3 finishes, and the germline J gene fills in the end. V usage is TRBV16 and J usage is TRBJ1-4; D not certain. Germline V CDR1 and CDR2: KGHSY, FQNENV. The CDR3 runs to 15 residues. Trimming removed 4 bases from V and 5 bases from J, with 14 bases in between. The CDR3 DNA, read in part, is TGTGCCAGCAGCCTCCGAGGCCAGGAGAATGAAAAA. Its translation is CASSLRGQENEK. The whole CDR3 protein is CASSLRGQENEKLFF.

Turning to this clone: The sequenced fragment ends 3 residues before the CDR3 boundary, so the rest is inferred from the germline J gene. The rearrangement joins TRBV2 to TRBJ2-1; 11 nucleotides agree with TRBD2. Germline loops: CDR1 SNHLY, CDR2 FYNNEI. The CDR3 spans 15 residues. With 7 bases clipped from V and 5 bases from J, the junction kept 7 bases outside the gene matches. CDR3 DNA, as far as it was read: TGTGCCAGCAATGCCGGGACTAGCGGCAACAATGAG. Encoded protein: CASNAGTSGNNE. The whole CDR3 protein is CASNAGTSGNNEQFF.

Points on this clone: The read stops 3 residues short of the end of the CDR3; the missing end is completed from the germline J gene. The chain links TRBV5-1 to TRBJ2-1; D uncertain. CDR1 is SGHRS, CDR2 YFSETQ, per germline. V gave up 7 bases and J gave up 2 bases, with 13 bases separating them. The CDR3 is made up of 14 amino acids. The CDR3 sequence: CASQPTSTYNEQFF. The sequenced CDR3 bases are TGCGCCAGCCAACCGACTTCCACCTACAATGAG.

As for this clone: The read falls 3 residues short of the CDR3 end, and the missing part is taken from the germline J gene. J is TRBJ1-3 and V is TRBV7-2; no definite D call. The V gene's germline CDR1 is SGHTA and CDR2 FQGNSA. The CDR3 is 13 amino acids. With 1 base removed from V and 5 bases from J, the gap between germline ends came to 6 bases. This chain's CDR3 is CASSLEGRNTIYF. Partial CDR3 DNA: TGTGCCAGCAGCTTAGAGGGTCGAAACACC.

A remark on this clone: The read ends 3 residues before the CDR3 terminus; that terminus is restored from the germline J gene. The V gene is TRBV18, the J gene TRBJ1-4; D uncertain. CDR1 and CDR2 from the germline V gene are KGHSH and LQKENI. CDR3 size: 16 residues. V lost 0 bases to trimming and J lost 4 bases, with 12 bases between them. The covered CDR3 bases are TGTGCCAGCTCACCACCGCAGAGACTGAGTAATGAAAAA. Translating it yields CASSPPQRLSNEK. The whole CDR3 protein reads CASSPPQRLSNEKLFF. The full variable domain, completed using reference TRBV18 and TRBJ1-4, is NAGVMQNPRHLVRRRGQEARLRCSPMKGHSHVYWYRQLPEEGLKFMVYLQKENIIDESGMPKERFSAEFPKEGPSILRIQQVVRGDSAAYFCASSPPQRLSNEKLFFGSGTQLSVL.

A note on this clone: The read falls 3 residues short of the CDR3 end, and the missing part is taken from the germline J gene. V gene TRBV5-1 combines with J gene TRBJ2-2; D is perhaps TRBD1 (5 bases). Germline assignment: CDR1 SGHRS and CDR2 YFSETQ. V lost 2 bases and J 2 bases, leaving 7 bases between the germline ends. CDR3 length: 14 residues. CDR3 region: CASSFGQNTGELFF. CDR3 DNA, as far as it was read: TGCGCCAGCAGCTTTGGACAAAACACCGGGGAG.

Note on this clone: The read comes to an end 3 residues before the CDR3 does, leaving the germline J gene to fill in the end. The same CDR3 also results from other DNA sequences found in this sample. The rearrangement links TRBV7-3 to TRBJ2-3; 9 bases fit TRBD2. Looked up from germline, CDR1 is SGHTA and CDR2 is FQGTGA. This CDR3 has 15 amino acids. J gave up 0 bases and V 3 bases, and 1 base lay outside the gene matches. CDR3 residues: CASSFSGGSTDTQYF. The CDR3 bases that were read are TGTGCCAGCAGCTTTAGCGGGGGTAGCACAGATACG.

Regarding this clone: The read halts 3 residues ahead of the CDR3 end, with the missing end drawn from the germline J gene. V gene TRBV7-2 combines with J gene TRBJ2-2; D possibly corresponds to TRBD2 (5 bases). V was trimmed by 5 bases and J by 6 bases, leaving 13 bases between them. This CDR3 contains 14 residues. Germline V gene sequence: CDR1 SGHTA, CDR2 FQGNSA. CDR3 in amino acids: CASSPDFFPGELFF. The sequenced CDR3 bases are TGTGCCAGCAGCCCGGACTTTTTCCCCGGGGAG. Full variable domain (missing parts from reference TRBV7-2 and TRBJ2-2): GAGVSQSPSNKVTEKGKDVELRCDPISGHTALYWYRQSLGQGLEFLIYFQGNSAPDKSGLPSDRFSAERTGGSVSTLTIQRTQQEDSAVYLCASSPDFFPGELFFGEGSRLTVL.

To note about this clone: The read comes to an end 3 residues before the CDR3 does, leaving the germline J gene to fill in the end. This chain links TRBV20-1 with TRBJ1-5; D remains unclear. V gave up 0 bases and J gave up 4 bases, with 13 bases separating them. There are 15 residues in the CDR3. Germline lookup yields CDR1 DFQATT and CDR2 SNEGSKA (reference sequence). The sequenced CDR3 bases are TGCAGTGCTAGAGATACCCAGTATTCTAATCAGCCC. Amino acids: CSARDTQYSNQP. The whole CDR3 reads CSARDTQYSNQPQHF.

Worth noting for this clone: From the germline J gene comes the end of the CDR3, since the read stops 3 residues before it. J is TRBJ2-5 and V is TRBV20-1; 9 bases line up with TRBD2. This CDR3 is 13 amino acids long. Germline CDR1 DFQATT, CDR2 SNEGSKA (reference sequence). CDR3 residues: CSMRVAGVETQYF. The CDR3 DNA, read in part, is TGCAGCATGAGGGTAGCGGGAGTGGAGACC.